By share, the clone carrying this T cell receptor (beta chain) counts as medium-sized. Its specificity is unknown. CDR1 and CDR2 (germline): SEHNR, FQNEAQ (reference sequence). The CDR3 sequence is 16 residues long. Trimming cost V 0 bases and J 5 bases, with 16 bases left between them. The data were obtained in a study of breast tumors, draining lymph nodes, adjacent tissues. Whole-study findings and limits: Most tumor T cells seemingly derive from lymph node, then expand in tumor. Tumor TCR diversity was below lymph nodes but above nontumor tissue. The lymph node origin of tumor T cells was framed as consistent with a hypothesis, not demonstrated.

In TCRdb, the multiplex PCR reads were re-called with MiXCR into one record per CDR3 protein. Here the sample spans about 12,000 distinct CDR3 sequences, about 70% being singletons. This clonotype was obtained from a female donor with breast cancer. Some clones in this sample may be carry-over from other donors' samples. This rearrangement joins TRBV7-9 to TRBJ2-5, with D possibly TRBD2 on 7 matching bases. What was sequenced was tumor-adjacent breast tissue. CDR3 sequence (DNA): TGTGCCAGCAGCTTAGCTTCTGGGGGGGGCCGGGAGACCCAGTACTTC. Residues: CASSLASGGGRETQYF.